This T cell receptor (beta chain) was obtained from a study of blood T cell repertoires in COVID-19 (TCRdb year 2020). With regard to the full study: The collaborator samples originated in the United States, Italy and Spain and spanned the acute and convalescent phases of COVID-19. Deeply sampled blood TCRbeta repertoires from subjects exposed to, actively infected with, or recovered from COVID-19 were included in the dataset. HLA class I and class II types, where available, came from metadata supplied by the sample provider rather than from assay-based typing. Samples came from the ongoing ImmuneRACE study (first 160 participants) plus 1,254 subjects from 6 global collaborators. The prospective study material was composed of cDNA or gDNA derived from T cells, B-cell-depleted T cells, or PBMCs. The repertoires were released in a freely available public database intended as a resource for research on the immune response to SARS-CoV-2. The sample metadata nearly always contained a de-identified subject ID, COVID-19 status, age in years and sex.

Each collaborating institution followed its own protocols to collect whole blood in K2EDTA tubes. For TCRbeta analysis, collaborators shipped samples in one of three forms: frozen whole blood, isolated PBMCs, or DNA extracted from either of those sample types. CDR1 LNHDA and CDR2 SQIVND are derived from the germline V gene (reference sequence). Trimming costs V 7 bases and J 7 bases, and their ends lie 16 bases apart. The CDR3 numbers 14 residues from cysteine through phenylalanine. Just the 42-base CDR3 DNA is kept, in frame starting at base 1. On this clone itself: The target of this receptor is not known. No per-base quality is available; no much larger clone lies one base away.

TCRbeta CDR3 regions were amplified from genomic DNA by means of the immunoSEQ Assay, a bias-controlled multiplex PCR. The source study handled its data this way. The number of nucleated cells in each sample was estimated by amplification of reference gene primers within the assay. To quantify the absolute abundance of each unique TCRbeta CDR3 rearrangement, sequence reads were collapsed and filtered. Productive Simpson clonality was computed per sample as the square root of Simpson's diversity index over productive rearrangements. Not all clones reach the TCRdb copy of this immuneACCESS table, which keeps in-frame sequences only. Checked studies attribute under half of the gap to unresolved V genes and leave the rest unexplained. V and J calls and clone size are those listed in that table; D and trimming were worked out from the DNA. This sample has roughly 140,000 clones in its table, and roughly 80% of those were observed once. 8.6% of the sample lies in the top ten.

Broader findings and caveats from the paper: The amount of clinical and demographic metadata varied by source and participant and was provided uncurated.

The sequenced sample was peripheral blood. The chain uses TRBV19 and TRBJ1-4, with the identity of the D gene unclear. This TCR came from a man between 45 and 60 years old with active or convalescent COVID-19. The CDR3 region reads CASKFQEGGEKLFF. The bases are TGTGCCAGTAAATTTCAGGAGGGTGGTGAAAAACTGTTTTTT.